This T cell receptor beta chain was profiled in a study of blood T cell repertoires in COVID-19. Sequencing used immunoSEQ multiplex PCR; TCRdb keeps in-frame clones, though not all of them. The repertoire holds fewer than 450,000 clones, with around 88% as singletons. Germline V gene lookup returns CDR1 MNHNY and CDR2 SVGAGI (reference sequence). Trimming stripped 2 bases from V and 2 bases from J, with 12 bases between. The CDR3 runs to 15 residues. The clonotype originates from a woman in her 50s with COVID-19, enrolled during active disease. Specimen: peripheral blood. This chain connects TRBV6-6 to TRBJ1-1, with D possibly matching TRBD1 (6 bases). The CDR3 DNA is TGTGCCAGCAGTTACCGGGACAACACAAACACTGAAGCTTTCTTT. This codes for CASSYRDNTNTEAFF.